This T cell receptor beta chain comes out of a study of tumor-infiltrating lymphocytes in primary liver carcinoma. As for the study in general: The tumors, T1-T3 N0M0 lesions, were 4.2 to 10 cm across.

In regard to this clonotype: What it binds is not known. At one end, the junction sequence differs from germline, possibly due to a read error.

Bulk tissue was left unsorted, and RNA and DNA were co-extracted from 20-30 mg of it. Cases comprised patients with primary liver carcinoma who received surgical resection. Study-wide results and limits: Tumor-adjacent and tumor-blood pairs shared a smaller degree of overlap than tumor region pairs. A significantly higher top-250-clone fraction was found in tumors than in blood (p = 0.039).

This CDR3 region has 16 residues. CDR1 SGHAT and CDR2 FQNNGV come from the germline V gene. A primer in the constant region served to generate TCR beta cDNA from approximately 460 ng of total RNA. Libraries for TCR beta were built through three nested multiplex PCR rounds, which together made up a slightly modified ARM-PCR procedure. Investigators reported that the first two PCR rounds, at 10 to 11 cycles each, used TRBV1-TRBV30 forward primers with a C-beta reverse primer. TCRdb reprocessed the multiplex PCR reads with MiXCR, giving one entry per CDR3 protein. The sample shows fewer than 40,000 distinct CDR3 sequences, approximately 76% of them seen only once.

This TCR came from a woman in her 30s with primary liver carcinoma and hepatitis B virus infection. The gene calls are TRBV11-2 and TRBJ2-5, with D possibly being TRBD2 (6 bases). The specimen was liver tumor tissue from sampling region 3. As to subset: tumor region T3, left-lateral pole. The CDR3 loop reads CASRSRDSAHQQTQNF. The CDR3 DNA sequence: TGTGCCAGCAGATCCCGGGACTCGGCCCACCAACAGACCCAGAACTTC.